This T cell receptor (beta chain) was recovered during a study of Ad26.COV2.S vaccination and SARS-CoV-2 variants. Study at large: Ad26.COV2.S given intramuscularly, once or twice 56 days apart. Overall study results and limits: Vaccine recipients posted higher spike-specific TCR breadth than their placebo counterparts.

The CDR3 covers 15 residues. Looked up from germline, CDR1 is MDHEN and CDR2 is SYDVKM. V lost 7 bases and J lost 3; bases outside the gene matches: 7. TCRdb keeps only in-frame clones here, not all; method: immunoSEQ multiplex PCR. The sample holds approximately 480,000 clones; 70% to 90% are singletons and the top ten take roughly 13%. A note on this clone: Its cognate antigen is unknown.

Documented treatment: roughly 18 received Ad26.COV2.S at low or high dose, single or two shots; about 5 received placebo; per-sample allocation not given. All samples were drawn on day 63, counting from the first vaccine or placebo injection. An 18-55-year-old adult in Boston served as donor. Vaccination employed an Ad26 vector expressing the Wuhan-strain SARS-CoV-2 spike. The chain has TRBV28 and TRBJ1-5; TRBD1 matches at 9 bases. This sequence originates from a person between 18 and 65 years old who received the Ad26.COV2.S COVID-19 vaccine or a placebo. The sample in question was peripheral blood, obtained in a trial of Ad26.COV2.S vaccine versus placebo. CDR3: CASTGTGRNNQPQHF. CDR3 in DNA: TGTGCCAGCACCGGGACAGGGAGGAACAATCAGCCCCAGCATTTT.